This T cell receptor (beta chain) originates from a study of graft-versus-host responses after intestinal transplantation. Looking at the study overall: Isolated intestinal, liver-intestinal, or multivisceral transplants had been given to the recipients.

The CDR3 spans 15 residues. Germline lookup yields CDR1 MNHNS and CDR2 SASEGT. The table came from immunoSEQ multiplex PCR; TCRdb's copy has only in-frame clones and leaves some out. Here the sample spans some 130,000 clones, around 94% being singletons. About this clone: Its specificity is not known. Germline and junction disagree at one end, which may indicate a read error.

Study-wide points: Researchers found GvH clones in recipient marrow, and some showed up first in ileum or blood. Across patients carrying graft-donor T cell macrochimerism, allografts held high graft-versus-host to host-versus-graft clonal ratios. The highest levels of circulating GvH clones went along with early declines in HvG clones after transplant.

V usage is TRBV6-1 and J usage is TRBJ1-5; no definite D call. This receptor was identified in a human donor who received an intestinal transplant. This specimen was unstimulated CD4+ T cells sorted from spleen or lymph node cells, taken before intestinal transplant. CDR3 protein: CASSASVLGNQPQHF. The CDR3 bases are TGTGCCAGCAGTGCCTCCGTGTTAGGCAACCAGCCCCAGCATTTT.